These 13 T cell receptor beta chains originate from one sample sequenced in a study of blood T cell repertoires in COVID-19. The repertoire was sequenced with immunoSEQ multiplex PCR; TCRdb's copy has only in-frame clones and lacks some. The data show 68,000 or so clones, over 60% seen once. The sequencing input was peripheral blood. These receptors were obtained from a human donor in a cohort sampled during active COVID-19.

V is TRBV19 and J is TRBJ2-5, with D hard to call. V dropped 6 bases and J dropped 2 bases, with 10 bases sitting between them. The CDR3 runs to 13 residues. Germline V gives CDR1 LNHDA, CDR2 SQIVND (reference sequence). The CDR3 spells CASSLQIQETQYF. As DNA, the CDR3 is TGTGCCAGTAGCCTACAGATTCAAGAGACCCAGTACTTC. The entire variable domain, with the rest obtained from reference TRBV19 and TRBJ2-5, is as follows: DGGITQSPKYLFRKEGQNVTLSCEQNLNHDAMYWYRQDPGQGLRLIYYSQIVNDFQKGDIAEGYSVSREKKESFPLTVTSAQKNPTAFYLCASSLQIQETQYFGPGTRLLVL.

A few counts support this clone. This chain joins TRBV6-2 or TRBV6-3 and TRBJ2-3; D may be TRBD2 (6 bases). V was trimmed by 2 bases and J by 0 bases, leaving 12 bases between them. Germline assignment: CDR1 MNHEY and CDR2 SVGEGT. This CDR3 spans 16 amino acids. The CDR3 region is CASSYVLGTSTDTQYF. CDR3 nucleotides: TGTGCCAGCAGTTACGTATTGGGGACTAGCACAGATACGCAGTATTTT.

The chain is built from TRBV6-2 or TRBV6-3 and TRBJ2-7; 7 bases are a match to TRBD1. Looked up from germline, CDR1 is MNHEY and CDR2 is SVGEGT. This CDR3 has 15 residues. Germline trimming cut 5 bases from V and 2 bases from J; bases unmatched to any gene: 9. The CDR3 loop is CASSHTDRVPYEQYF. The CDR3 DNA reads TGTGCCAGCAGTCACACTGACAGGGTACCCTACGAGCAGTACTTC.

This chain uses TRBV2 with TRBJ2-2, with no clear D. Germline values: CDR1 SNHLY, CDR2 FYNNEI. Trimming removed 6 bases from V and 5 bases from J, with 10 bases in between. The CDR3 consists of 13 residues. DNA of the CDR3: TGTGCCAGCAGACCTACCCCAACCGGGGAGCTGTTTTTT. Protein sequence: CASRPTPTGELFF.

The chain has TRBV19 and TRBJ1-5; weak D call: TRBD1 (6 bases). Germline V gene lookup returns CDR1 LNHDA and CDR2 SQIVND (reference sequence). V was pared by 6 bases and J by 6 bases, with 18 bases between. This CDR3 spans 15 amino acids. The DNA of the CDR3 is TGTGCCAGTAGCCGACAGGCCACCTTCACTCAGCCCCAGCATTTT. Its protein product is CASSRQATFTQPQHF.

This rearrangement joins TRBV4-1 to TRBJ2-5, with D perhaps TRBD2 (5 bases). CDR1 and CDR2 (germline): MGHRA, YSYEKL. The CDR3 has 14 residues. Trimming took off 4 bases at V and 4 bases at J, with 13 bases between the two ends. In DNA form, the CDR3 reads TGCGCCAGCAGCCTCCACGGGGTTGGAGAGACCCAGTACTTC. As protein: CASSLHGVGETQYF.

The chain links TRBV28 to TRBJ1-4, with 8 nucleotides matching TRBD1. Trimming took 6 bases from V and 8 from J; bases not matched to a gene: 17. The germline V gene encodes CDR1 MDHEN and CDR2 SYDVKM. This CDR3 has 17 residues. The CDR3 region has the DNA TGTGCCAGCAGCCAAATATATAGGACAGGGCGAGACGAAAAACTGTTTTTT. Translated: CASSQIYRTGRDEKLFF.

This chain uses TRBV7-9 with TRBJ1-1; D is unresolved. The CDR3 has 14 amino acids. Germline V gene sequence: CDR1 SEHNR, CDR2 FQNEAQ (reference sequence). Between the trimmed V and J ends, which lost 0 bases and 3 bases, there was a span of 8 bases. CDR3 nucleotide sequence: TGTGCCAGCAGCTTAGCGAGTCGGGACACTGAAGCTTTCTTT. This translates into CASSLASRDTEAFF. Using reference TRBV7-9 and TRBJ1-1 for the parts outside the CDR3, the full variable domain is DTGVSQNPRHKITKRGQNVTFRCDPISEHNRLYWYRQTLGQGPEFLTYFQNEAQLEKSRLLSDRFSAERPKGSFSTLEIQRTEQGDSAMYLCASSLASRDTEAFFGQGTRLTVV.

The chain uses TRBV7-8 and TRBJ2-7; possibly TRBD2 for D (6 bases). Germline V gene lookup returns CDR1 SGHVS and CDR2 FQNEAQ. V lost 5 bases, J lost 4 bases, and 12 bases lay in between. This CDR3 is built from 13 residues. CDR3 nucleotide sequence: TGTGCCAGCAGCACGGGAGTACGGTACGAGCAGTACTTC. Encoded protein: CASSTGVRYEQYF.

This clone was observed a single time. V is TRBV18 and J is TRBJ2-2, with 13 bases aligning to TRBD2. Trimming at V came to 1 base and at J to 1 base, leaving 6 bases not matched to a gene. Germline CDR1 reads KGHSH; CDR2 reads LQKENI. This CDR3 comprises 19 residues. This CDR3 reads CASSPLGLAGVGNTGELFF. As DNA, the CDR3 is TGTGCCAGCTCACCACTCGGACTAGCGGGAGTCGGGAACACCGGGGAGCTGTTTTTT.

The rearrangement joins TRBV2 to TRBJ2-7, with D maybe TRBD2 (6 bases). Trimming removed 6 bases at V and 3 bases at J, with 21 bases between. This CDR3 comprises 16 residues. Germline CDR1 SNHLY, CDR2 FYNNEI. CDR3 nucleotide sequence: TGTGCCAGCAGAAGTGGCGGGAAAAAGGGGCACTACGAGCAGTACTTC. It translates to CASRSGGKKGHYEQYF.

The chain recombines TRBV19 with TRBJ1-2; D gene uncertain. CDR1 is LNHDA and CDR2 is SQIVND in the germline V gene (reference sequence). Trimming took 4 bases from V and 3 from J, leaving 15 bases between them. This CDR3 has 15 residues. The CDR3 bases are TGTGCCAGTAGTACCTCGCCCGGCGGAGACTATGGCTACACCTTC. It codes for CASSTSPGGDYGYTF.

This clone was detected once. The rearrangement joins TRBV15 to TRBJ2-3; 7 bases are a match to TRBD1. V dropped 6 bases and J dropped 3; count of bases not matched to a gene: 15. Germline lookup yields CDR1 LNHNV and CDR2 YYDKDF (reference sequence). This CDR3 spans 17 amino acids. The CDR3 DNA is TGTGCCACCAGGTACAGGGGAAGTAGGACTCAGACAGATACGCAGTATTTT. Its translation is CATRYRGSRTQTDTQYF.